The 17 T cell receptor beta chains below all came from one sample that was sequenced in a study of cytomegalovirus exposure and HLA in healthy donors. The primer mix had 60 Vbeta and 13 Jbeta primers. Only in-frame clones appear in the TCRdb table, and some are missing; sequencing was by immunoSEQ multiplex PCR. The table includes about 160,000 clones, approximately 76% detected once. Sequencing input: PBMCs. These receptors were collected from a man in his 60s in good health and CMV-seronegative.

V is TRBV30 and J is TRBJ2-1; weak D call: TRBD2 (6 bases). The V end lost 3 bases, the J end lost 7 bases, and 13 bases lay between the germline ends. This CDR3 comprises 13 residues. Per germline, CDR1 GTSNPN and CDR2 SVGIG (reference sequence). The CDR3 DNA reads TGTGCCTGGAGGGCCGGGACTCCGAATGAGCAGTTCTTC. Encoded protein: CAWRAGTPNEQFF.

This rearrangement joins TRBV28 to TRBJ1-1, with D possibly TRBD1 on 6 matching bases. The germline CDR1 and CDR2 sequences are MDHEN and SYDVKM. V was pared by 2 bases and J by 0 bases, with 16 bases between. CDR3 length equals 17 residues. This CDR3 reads CASSLLAGGGVNTEAFF. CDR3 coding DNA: TGTGCCAGCAGTTTACTCGCGGGGGGCGGCGTGAACACTGAAGCTTTCTTT.

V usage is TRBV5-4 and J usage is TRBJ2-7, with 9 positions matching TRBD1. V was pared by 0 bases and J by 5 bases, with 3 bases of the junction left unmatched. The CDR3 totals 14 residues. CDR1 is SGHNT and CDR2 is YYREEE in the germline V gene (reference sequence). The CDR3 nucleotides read TGTGCCAGCAGCTTGGACAGGGGGCTCCACGAGCAGTACTTC. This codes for CASSLDRGLHEQYF.

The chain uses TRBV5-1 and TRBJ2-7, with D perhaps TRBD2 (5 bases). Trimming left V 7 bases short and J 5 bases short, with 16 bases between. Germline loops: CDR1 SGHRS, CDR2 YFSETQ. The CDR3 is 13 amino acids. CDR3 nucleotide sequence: TGCGCCAGCGGAGTAGCGTCCGGCCACGAGCAGTACTTC. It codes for CASGVASGHEQYF.

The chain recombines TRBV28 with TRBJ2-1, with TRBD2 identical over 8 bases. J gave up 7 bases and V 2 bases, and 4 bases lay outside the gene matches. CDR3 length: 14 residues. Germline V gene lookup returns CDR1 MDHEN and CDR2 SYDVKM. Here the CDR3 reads CASSLAGGWNEQFF. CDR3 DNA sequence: TGTGCCAGCAGTTTAGCGGGGGGTTGGAATGAGCAGTTCTTC.

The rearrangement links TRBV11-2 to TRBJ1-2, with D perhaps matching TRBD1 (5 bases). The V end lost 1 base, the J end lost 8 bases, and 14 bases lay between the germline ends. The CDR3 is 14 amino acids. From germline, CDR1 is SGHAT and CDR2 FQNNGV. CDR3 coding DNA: TGTGCCAGCAGCTTAGGCGCAGGGTATAAGGGCTACACCTTC. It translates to CASSLGAGYKGYTF.

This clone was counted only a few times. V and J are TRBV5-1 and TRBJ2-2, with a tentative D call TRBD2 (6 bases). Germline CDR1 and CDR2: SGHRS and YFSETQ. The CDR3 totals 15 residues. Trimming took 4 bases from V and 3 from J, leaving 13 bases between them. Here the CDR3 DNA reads TGCGCCAGCAGCCTCCGGGAGCCGGACACCGGGGAGCTGTTTTTT. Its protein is CASSLREPDTGELFF.

The CDR3 bases are TGTGCCAGCAGCGCCACCCTGGACAGGGGATACGAGACCCAGTACTTC. The encoded protein is CASSATLDRGYETQYF. The rearrangement links TRBV7-8 to TRBJ2-5, with TRBD1 matching 9 bases. The V gene end was trimmed by 5 bases and the J gene end by 5 bases; junction bases not matched to a gene: 12. This CDR3 region has 16 residues. Germline V gives CDR1 SGHVS, CDR2 FQNEAQ.

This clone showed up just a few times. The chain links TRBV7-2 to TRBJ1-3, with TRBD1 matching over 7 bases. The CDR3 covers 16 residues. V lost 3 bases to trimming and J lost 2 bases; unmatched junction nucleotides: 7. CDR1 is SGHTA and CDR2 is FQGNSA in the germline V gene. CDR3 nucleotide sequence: TGTGCCAGCAGCTTGACTTCTACAGGGGCTGGAAACACCATATATTTT. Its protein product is CASSLTSTGAGNTIYF.

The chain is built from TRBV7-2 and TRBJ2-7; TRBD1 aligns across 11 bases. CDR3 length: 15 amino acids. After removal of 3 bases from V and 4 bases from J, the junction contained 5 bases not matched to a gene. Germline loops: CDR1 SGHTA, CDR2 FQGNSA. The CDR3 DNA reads TGTGCCAGCAGCTTTGGACAGGGGGCGAGATACGAGCAGTACTTC. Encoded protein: CASSFGQGARYEQYF.

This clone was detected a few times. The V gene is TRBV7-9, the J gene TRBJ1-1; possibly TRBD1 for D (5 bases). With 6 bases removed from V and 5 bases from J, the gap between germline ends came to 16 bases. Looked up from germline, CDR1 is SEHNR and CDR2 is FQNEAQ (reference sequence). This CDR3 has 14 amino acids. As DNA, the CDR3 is TGTGCCAGCAGGCTCCTCGGGGGGGGTACTGAAGCTTTCTTT. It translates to CASRLLGGGTEAFF. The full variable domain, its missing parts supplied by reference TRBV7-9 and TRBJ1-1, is DTGVSQNPRHKITKRGQNVTFRCDPISEHNRLYWYRQTLGQGPEFLTYFQNEAQLEKSRLLSDRFSAERPKGSFSTLEIQRTEQGDSAMYLCASRLLGGGTEAFFGQGTRLTVV.

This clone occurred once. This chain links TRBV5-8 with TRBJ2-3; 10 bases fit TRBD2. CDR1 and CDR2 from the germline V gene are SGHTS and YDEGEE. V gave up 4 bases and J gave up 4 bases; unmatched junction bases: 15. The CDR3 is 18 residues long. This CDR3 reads CASSAVLVLAGAADTQYF. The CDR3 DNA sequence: TGTGCCAGCAGCGCCGTACTCGTGCTAGCGGGGGCCGCAGATACGCAGTATTTT.

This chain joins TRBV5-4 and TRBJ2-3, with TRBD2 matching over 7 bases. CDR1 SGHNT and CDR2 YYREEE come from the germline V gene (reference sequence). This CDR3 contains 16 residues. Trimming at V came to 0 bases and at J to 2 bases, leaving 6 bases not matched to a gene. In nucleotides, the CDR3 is TGTGCCAGCAGCTTGGGGTCGGCGGGAGCCACAGATACGCAGTATTTT. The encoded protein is CASSLGSAGATDTQYF. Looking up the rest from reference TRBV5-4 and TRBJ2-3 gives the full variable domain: ETGVTQSPTHLIKTRGQQVTLRCSSQSGHNTVSWYQQALGQGPQFIFQYYREEENGRGNFPPRFSGLQFPNYSSELNVNALELDDSALYLCASSLGSAGATDTQYFGPGTRLTVL.

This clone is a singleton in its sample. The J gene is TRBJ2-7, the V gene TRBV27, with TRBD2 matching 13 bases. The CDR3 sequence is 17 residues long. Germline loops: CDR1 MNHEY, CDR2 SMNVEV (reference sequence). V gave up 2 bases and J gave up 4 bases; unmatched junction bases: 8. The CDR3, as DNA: TGTGCCAGCAGTTTACAACCGCCGACTAGCGGGGGGTACGAGCAGTACTTC. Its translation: CASSLQPPTSGGYEQYF.

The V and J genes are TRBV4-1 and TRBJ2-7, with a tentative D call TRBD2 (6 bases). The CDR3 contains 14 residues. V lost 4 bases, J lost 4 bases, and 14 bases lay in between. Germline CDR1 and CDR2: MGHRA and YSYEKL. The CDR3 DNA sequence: TGCGCCAGCAGCCTTAGCGGCTCCGGGTACGAGCAGTACTTC. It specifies CASSLSGSGYEQYF.

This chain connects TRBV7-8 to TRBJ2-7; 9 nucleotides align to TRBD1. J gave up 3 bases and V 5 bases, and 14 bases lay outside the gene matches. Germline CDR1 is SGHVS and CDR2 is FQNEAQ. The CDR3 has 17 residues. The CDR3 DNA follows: TGTGCCAGCAGCCTGGCGGTAGGGGGGACAGGGTTCTACGAGCAGTACTTC. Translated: CASSLAVGGTGFYEQYF.

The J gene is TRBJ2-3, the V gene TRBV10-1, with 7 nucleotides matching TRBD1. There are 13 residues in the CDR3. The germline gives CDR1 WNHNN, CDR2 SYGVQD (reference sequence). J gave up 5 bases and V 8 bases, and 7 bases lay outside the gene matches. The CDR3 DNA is TGCGCCAGCGGGGGCAGGGGGTTAGATACGCAGTATTTT. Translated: CASGGRGLDTQYF.